This entry is about one T cell receptor (beta chain). MiXCR, run by TCRdb on the RT-PCR reads, gives a single entry per CDR3 protein. The data show about 680,000 distinct CDR3 sequences, 11% to 15% seen once. Germline lookup yields CDR1 KGHSH and CDR2 LQKENI. CDR3 size: 15 residues. Trimming stripped 6 bases from V and 2 bases from J, with 16 bases between. The sequence came from a female donor in good health, serving as a healthy control. The sequenced material came from memory CD4+ T cells from blood. The J gene is TRBJ2-5, the V gene TRBV18; D call uncertain. This CDR3 reads CASSLETRRQETQYF. In DNA form, the CDR3 reads TGTGCCAGCTCCCTCGAGACCAGAAGACAAGAGACCCAGTACTTC.